Reported below is one TCR beta chain. Antigen specificity is unknown. At one of its ends the junction is not consistent with the germline gene, which may arise from a read error. Via MiXCR, TCRdb re-called the reads, giving one row per CDR3 protein. There are around 740,000 distinct CDR3 sequences in the sample; about a third occur only once, and 2.8% lies in the top ten. This record belongs to a study of T cell repertoires in cytomegalovirus infection. Across the whole study: Matching HLA type and CMV infection were both indicated by public TCR beta signatures.

Study outcomes and limitations: HLA-C-restricted CMV-specific TCR beta clonotypes were dominant in the ex vivo response.

Germline CDR1 reads MDHEN; CDR2 reads SYDVKM. This CDR3 is 11 amino acids long. Sequencing was performed on PBMCs. The gene calls are TRBV28 and TRBJ1-2; a possible D gene is TRBD1 (5 bases). The receptor comes from a human donor in good health (CMV status not recorded). Some clones in this sample may be carry-over from other donors' samples. CDR3 sequence (DNA): TGTGCCAGCACCCCGGGCAGGGATCTCGATTTC. Its translation: CASTPGRDLDF.